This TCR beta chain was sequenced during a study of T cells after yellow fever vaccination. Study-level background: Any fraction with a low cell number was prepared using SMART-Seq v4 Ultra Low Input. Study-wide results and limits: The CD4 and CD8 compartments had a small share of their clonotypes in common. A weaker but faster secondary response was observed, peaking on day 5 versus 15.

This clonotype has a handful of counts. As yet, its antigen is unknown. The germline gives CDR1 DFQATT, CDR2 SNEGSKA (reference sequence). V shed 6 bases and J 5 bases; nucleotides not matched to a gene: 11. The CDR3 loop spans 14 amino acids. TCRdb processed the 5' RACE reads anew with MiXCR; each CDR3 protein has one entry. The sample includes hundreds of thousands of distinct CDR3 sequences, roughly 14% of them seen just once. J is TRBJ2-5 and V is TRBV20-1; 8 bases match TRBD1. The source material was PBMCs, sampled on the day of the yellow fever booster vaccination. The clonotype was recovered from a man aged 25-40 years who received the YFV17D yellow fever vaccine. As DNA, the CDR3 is TGCAGTGCCAGGACAGGGATAGGTGGGGAGACCCAGTACTTC. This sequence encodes CSARTGIGGETQYF.